This TCR beta chain was obtained from a study of cytomegalovirus exposure and HLA in healthy donors. As for the study in general: The 95 to 150 validation repertoires used a platform that matched the one used for the approximately 610 first-cohort repertoires, as a later analysis reported. Study findings and constraints: First-cohort TCR clusters were later found to tend to co-occur in the 120 validation repertoires.

The protocol was immunoSEQ multiplex PCR, while the TCRdb copy is restricted to in-frame clones and leaves out a portion. Of 65,000 to 80,000 clones in the sample, 94% are singletons; the top ten hold more than 2%. A roughly 120-subject validation cohort, separate from the roughly 670-subject first cohort, supplied the donors. A remark on this clone: Its specificity is unknown.

Sequencing was carried out using PBMCs. This receptor was identified in a woman under 30 in good health and CMV-seronegative.

The CDR3 region is CASIGGMPGTGTNEQFF. The CDR3 bases are TGTGCCAGCATAGGGGGAATGCCAGGGACAGGGACGAATGAGCAGTTCTTC. The V and J genes are TRBV2 and TRBJ2-1; TRBD1 aligns across 9 bases. J gave up 7 bases and V 7 bases, and 17 bases lay outside the gene matches. Germline V CDR1 and CDR2: SNHLY, FYNNEI. CDR3 length: 17 residues. Combining the CDR3 with reference TRBV2 and TRBJ2-1 gives the whole variable domain EPEVTQTPSHQVTQMGQEVILRCVPISNHLYFYWYRQILGQKVEFLVSFYNNEISEKSEIFDDQFSVERPDGSNFTLKIRSTKLEDSAMYFCASIGGMPGTGTNEQFFGPGTRLTVL.